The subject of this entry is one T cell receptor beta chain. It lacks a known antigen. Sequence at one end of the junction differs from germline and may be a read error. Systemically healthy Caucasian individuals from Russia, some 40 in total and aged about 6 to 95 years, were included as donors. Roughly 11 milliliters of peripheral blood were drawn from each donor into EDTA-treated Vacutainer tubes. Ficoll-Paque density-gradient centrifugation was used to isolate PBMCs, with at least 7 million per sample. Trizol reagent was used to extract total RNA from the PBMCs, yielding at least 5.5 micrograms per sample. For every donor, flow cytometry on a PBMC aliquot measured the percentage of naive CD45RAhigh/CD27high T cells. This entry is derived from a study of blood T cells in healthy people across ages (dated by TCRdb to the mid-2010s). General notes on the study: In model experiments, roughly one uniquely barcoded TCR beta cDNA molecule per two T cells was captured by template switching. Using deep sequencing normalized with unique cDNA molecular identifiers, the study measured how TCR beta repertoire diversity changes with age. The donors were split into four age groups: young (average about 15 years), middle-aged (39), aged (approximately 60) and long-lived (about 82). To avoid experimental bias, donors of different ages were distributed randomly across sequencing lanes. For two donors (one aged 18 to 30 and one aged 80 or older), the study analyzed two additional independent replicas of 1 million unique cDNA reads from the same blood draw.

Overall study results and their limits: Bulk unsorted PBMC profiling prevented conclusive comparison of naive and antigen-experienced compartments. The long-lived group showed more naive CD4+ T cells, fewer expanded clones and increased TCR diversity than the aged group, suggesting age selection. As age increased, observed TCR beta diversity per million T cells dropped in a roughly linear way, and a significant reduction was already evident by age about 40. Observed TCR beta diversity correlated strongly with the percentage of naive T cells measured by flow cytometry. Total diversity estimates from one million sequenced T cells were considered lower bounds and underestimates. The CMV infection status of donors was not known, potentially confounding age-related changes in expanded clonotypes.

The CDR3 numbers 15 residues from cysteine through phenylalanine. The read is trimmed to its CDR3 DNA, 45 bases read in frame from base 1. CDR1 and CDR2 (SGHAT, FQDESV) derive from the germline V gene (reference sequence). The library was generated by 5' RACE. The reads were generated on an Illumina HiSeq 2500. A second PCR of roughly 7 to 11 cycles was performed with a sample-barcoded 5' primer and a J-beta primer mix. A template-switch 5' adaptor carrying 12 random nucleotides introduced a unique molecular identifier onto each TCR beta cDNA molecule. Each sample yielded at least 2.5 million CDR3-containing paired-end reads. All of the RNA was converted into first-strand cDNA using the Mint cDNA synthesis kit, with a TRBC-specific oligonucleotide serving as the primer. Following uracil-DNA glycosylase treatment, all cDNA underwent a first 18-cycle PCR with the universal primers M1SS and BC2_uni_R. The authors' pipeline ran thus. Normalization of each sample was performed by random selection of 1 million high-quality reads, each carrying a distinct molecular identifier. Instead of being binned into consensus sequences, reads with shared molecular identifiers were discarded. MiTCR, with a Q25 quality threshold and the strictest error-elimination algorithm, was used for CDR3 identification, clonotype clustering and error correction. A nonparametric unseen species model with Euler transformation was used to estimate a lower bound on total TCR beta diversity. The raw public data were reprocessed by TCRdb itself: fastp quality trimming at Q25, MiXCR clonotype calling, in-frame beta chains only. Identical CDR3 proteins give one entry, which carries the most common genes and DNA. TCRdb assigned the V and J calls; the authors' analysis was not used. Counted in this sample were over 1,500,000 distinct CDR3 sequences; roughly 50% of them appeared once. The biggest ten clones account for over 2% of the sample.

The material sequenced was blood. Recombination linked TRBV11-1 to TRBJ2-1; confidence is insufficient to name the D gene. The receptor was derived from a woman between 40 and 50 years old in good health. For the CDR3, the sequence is CASSLRVSSYKEQFF. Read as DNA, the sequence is TGTGCCAGCAGCTTACGCGTGAGCTCCTACAAGGAGCAGTTCTTC.